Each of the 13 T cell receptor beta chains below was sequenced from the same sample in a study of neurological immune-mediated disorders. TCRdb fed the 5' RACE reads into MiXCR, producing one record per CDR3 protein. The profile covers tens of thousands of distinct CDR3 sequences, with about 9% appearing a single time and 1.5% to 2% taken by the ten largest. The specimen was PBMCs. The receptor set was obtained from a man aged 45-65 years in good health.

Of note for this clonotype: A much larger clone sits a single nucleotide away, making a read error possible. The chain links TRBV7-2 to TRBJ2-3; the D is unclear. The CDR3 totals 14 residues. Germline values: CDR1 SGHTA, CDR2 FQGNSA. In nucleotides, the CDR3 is TGTGCCAGCAGCTTACGGCAAAGCACATATACGCAGTATTTT. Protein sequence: CASSLRQSTYTQYF.

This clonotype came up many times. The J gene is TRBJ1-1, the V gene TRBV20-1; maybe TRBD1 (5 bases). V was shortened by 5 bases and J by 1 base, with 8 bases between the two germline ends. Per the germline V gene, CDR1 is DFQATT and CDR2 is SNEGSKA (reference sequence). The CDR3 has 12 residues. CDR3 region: CSAARGNTEAFF. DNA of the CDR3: TGCAGTGCTGCGAGGGGGAACACTGAAGCTTTCTTT.

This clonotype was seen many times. For the CDR3, the DNA is TGCGCCAGCAGCTTTGACGTATATTACGAGCAGTACTTC. Translated, it gives CASSFDVYYEQYF. The chain employs TRBV5-1 and TRBJ2-7, with D unresolved. CDR3 length: 13 amino acids. Germline CDR1 SGHRS, CDR2 YFSETQ. V was clipped by 2 bases and J by 4 bases, with 10 bases between them.

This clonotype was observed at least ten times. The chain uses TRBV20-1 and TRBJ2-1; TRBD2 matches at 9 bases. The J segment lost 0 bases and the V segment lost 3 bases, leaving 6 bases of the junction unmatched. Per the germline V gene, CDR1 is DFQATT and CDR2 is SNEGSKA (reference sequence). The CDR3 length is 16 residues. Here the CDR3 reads CSARPSGTTSYNEQFF. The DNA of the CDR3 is TGCAGTGCTAGGCCTAGCGGGACCACCTCCTACAATGAGCAGTTCTTC.

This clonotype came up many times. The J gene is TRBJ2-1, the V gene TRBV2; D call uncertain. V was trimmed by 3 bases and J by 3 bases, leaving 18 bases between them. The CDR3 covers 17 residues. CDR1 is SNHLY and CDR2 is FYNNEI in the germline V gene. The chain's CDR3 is CASSEGPVGSFYNEQFF. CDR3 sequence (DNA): TGTGCCAGCAGTGAGGGCCCTGTTGGTAGTTTCTACAATGAGCAGTTCTTC. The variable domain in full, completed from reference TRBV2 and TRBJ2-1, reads EPEVTQTPSHQVTQMGQEVILRCVPISNHLYFYWYRQILGQKVEFLVSFYNNEISEKSEIFDDQFSVERPDGSNFTLKIRSTKLEDSAMYFCASSEGPVGSFYNEQFFGPGTRLTVL.

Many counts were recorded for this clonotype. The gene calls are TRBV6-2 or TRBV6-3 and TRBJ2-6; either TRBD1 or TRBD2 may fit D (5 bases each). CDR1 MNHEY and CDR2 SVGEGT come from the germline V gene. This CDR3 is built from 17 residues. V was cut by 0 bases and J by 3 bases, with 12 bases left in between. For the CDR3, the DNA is TGTGCCAGCAGTTACTCGCTGGGGGAGCTTGGGGCCAACGTCCTGACTTTC. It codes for CASSYSLGELGANVLTF.

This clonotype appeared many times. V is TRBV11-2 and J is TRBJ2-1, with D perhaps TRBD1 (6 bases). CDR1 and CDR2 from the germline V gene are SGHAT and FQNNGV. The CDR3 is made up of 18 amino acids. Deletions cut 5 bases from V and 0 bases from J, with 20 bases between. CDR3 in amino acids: CASSRGHITSSSYNEQFF. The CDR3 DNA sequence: TGTGCCAGCAGCCGGGGACATATAACCTCGAGCTCCTACAATGAGCAGTTCTTC.

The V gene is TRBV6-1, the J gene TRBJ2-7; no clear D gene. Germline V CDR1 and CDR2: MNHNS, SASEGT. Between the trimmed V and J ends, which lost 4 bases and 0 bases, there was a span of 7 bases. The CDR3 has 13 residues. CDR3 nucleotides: TGTGCCAGCAGTGGAGACAACTCCTACGAGCAGTACTTC. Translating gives CASSGDNSYEQYF.

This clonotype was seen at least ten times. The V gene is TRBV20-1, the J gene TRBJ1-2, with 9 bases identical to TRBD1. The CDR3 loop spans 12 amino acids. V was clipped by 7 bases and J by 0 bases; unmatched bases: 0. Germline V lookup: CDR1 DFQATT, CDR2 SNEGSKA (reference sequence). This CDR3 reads CSGDRANYGYTF. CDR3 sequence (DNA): TGCAGTGGGGACAGGGCTAACTATGGCTACACCTTC.

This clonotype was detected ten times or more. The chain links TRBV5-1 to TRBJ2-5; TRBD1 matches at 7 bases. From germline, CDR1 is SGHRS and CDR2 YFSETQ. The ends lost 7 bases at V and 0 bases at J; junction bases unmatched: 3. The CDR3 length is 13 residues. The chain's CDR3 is CASHRGHQETQYF. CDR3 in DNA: TGCGCCAGCCACAGGGGTCACCAAGAGACCCAGTACTTC.

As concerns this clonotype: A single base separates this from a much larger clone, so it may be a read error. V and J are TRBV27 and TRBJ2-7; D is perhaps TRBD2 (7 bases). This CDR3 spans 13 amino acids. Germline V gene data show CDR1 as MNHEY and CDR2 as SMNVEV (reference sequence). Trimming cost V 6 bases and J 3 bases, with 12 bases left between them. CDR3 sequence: CASRRGQFYEQYF. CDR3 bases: TGTGCCAGCAGGCGGGGGCAGTTCTACGAGCAGTACTTC.

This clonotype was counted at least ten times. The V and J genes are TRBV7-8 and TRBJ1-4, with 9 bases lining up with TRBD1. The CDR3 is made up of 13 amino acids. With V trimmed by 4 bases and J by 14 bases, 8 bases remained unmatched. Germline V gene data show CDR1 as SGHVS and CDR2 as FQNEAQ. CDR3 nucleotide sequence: TGTGCCAGCAGCTCCGATGTGGGGACAGGGCTGTTTTTT. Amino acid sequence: CASSSDVGTGLFF.

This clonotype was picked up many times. This chain's CDR3 is CASSLLARTNTEAFF. In nucleotides, the CDR3 is TGCGCCAGCAGCTTGTTGGCCAGGACGAACACTGAAGCTTTCTTT. This chain joins TRBV5-1 and TRBJ1-1; D ambiguous. Deletions cut 1 base from V and 1 base from J, with 11 bases between. The germline V gene has CDR1 SGHRS and CDR2 YFSETQ. The CDR3 has 15 amino acids. The entire variable domain, with the rest obtained from reference TRBV5-1 and TRBJ1-1, is as follows: KAGVTQTPRYLIKTRGQQVTLSCSPISGHRSVSWYQQTPGQGLQFLFEYFSETQRNKGNFPGRFSGRQFSNSRSEMNVSTLELGDSALYLCASSLLARTNTEAFFGQGTRLTVV.